The present TCR beta chain was sequenced within a study of T cells in Graves' hyperthyroidism and ophthalmopathy. Authors of the study amplified TCR beta CDR3 regions from RNA transcripts. In the first-round RT-PCR of the TCR CDR3, the HTBI primer set was used. TCRdb called the multiplex PCR reads again in MiXCR, with one record for every CDR3 protein. This table has roughly 250,000 distinct CDR3 sequences, 15% to 20% appearing once. Under 3 months was the duration of disease in ophthalmopathy patients, who also had a Clinical Activity Score of at least 3 and a NOSPECS grade of at least 4. Diagnostic decisions used clinical symptoms, serum thyroxine and TRAb, thyroid ultrasound and orbital computed tomography. The V gene's germline CDR1 is MGHRA and CDR2 YSYEKL. This CDR3 has 14 amino acids. J gave up 7 bases and V 4 bases, and 3 bases lay outside the gene matches. Comments on this clonotype: Its cognate antigen is unknown.

Overall study results and limits: Most thyroid clonotypes that were expanded above 0.001 also turned up in blood.

The TCR sequence derives from a woman aged 18-29 years with Graves' ophthalmopathy. The V gene is TRBV4-1, the J gene TRBJ1-5; the match to TRBD1 covers 11 bases. The source material was blood. The CDR3, as DNA: TGCGCCAGCAGCCCATGGACAGGGGGCCAGCCCCAGCATTTT. This encodes CASSPWTGGQPQHF.